The entry that follows covers one T cell receptor (beta chain) sequence. The target antigen is unknown. V was shortened by 2 bases and J by 3 bases, with 7 bases between the two germline ends. CDR3 length: 12 amino acids. Per the germline V gene, CDR1 is GTSNPN and CDR2 is SVGIG (reference sequence). This entry belongs to a study of a mutant IDH1 vaccine in newly diagnosed glioma. Produced via immunoSEQ multiplex PCR; TCRdb's table is partial and in-frame only. Of roughly 60,000 clones in the sample, around 80% are singletons; the top ten hold about 3.7%. Time point of the sample: week 11, during vaccination. What each vaccine dose contained was 300 ug of mutant IDH1 20-mer peptide, accompanied by topical imiquimod.

The V call is TRBV30, the J call TRBJ1-1; D not certain. The sequence was collected from a man aged 25 to 40 with glioma. The material sequenced was PBMCs, taken from a glioma patient whose treatment included an IDH1 peptide vaccine. CDR3 sequence reads: CAWSKGYTEAFF. The CDR3 coding sequence is TGTGCCTGGAGTAAGGGCTACACTGAAGCTTTCTTT. Filled out from reference TRBV30 and TRBJ1-1, the complete variable domain reads SQTIHQWPATLVQPVGSPLSLECTVEGTSNPNLYWYRQAAGRGLQLLFYSVGIGQISSEVPQNLSASRPQDRQFILSSKKLLLSDSGFYLCAWSKGYTEAFFGQGTRLTVV.